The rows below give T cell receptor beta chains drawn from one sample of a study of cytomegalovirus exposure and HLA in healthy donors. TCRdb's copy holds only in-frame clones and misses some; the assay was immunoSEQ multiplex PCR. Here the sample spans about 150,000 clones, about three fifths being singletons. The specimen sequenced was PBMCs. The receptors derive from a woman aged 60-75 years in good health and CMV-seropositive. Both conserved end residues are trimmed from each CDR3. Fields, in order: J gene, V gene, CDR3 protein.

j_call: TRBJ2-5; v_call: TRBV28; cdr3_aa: ASSPPGGYRETQY
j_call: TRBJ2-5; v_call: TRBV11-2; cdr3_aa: ASSKGLAGGQETQY
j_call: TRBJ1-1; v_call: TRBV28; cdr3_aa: ASSLSGGGATEAF
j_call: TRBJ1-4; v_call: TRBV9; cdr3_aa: ASSTKTGQGNEKLF
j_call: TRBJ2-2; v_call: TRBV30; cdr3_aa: AWSVQLGSGSSFHRGELF
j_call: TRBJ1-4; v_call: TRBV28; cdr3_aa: ASTGRTGGAEKLF
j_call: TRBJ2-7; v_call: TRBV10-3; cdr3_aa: AISSGGFREQY
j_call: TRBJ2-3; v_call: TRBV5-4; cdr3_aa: ASSFGLAGSTDTQY
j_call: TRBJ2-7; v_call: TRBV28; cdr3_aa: ASSLGAASGRAVSYEQY
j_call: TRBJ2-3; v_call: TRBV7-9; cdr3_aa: ASSLVGGPDTQY
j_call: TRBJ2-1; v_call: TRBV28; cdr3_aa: ASSFQGLEQF
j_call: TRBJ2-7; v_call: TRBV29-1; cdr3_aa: SVGGLDYEQY
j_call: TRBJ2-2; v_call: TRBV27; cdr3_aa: ASRGTSGNTGELF
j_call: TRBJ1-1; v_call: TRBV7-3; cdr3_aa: ASSQDRYTEAF
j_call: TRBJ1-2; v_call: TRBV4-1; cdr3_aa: ASSSRDRVGGYT
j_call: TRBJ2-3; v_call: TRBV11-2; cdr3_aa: ASSLDPGLAGSTDTQY
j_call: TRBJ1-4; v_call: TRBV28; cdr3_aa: ASSWGQGLEKLF
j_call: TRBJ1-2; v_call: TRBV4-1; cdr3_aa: ASSQDEWSIANYGYT
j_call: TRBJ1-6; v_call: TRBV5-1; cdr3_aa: ASSSAGQDNSPLH
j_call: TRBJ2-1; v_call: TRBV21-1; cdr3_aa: ASSKDNRRYDHEQF
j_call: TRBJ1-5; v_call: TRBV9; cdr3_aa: ASSVGDGGEVVNQPQH
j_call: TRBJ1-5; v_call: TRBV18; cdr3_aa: ASSPGLNQPQH
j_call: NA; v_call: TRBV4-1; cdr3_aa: ASSQGRSYEQY
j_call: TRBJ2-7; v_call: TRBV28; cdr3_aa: ASSFRDFSYEQY
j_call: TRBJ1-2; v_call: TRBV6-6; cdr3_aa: ASSSDSLYGYT
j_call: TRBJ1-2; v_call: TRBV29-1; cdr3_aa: SVEESTPDYGYT
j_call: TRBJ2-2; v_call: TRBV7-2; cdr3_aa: ASSLGQGKLF
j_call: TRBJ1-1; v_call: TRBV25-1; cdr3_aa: ASSEYYGEAF
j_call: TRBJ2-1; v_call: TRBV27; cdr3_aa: ASSSPGGLYNEQF
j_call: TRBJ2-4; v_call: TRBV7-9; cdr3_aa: ASSSRTFGSGSKNIQY
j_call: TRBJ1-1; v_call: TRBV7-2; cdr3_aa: ASSFTGRANTEAF
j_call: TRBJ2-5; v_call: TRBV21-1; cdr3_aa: ASSNAESNEGETQY
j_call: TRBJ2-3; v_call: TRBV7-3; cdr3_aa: ASSPLGGLAGPSDTQY
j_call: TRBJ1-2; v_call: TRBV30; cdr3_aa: AWGPGAGDYGYT
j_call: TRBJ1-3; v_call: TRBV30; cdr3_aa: ACFYFDRGNGNTIY
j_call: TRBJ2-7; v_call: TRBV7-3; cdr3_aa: ASSTAGTAFDEQY
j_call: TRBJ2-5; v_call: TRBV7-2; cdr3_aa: ASSLESSSKTQY
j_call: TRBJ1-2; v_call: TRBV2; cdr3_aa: ASSERQGAYGYT
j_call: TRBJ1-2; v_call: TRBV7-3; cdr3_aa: ASSRQGGEGAVNYGYT
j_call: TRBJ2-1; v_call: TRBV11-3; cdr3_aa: ASSVPGLAGEQF
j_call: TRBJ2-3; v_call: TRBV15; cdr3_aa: ATSRDPIRLAGGRETDTQY
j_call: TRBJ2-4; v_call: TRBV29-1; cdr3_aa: SVLKNIQY
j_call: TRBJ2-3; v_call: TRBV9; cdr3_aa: ASSTREDTQY
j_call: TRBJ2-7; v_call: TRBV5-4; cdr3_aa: ASGRLAGGPTLAYEQY
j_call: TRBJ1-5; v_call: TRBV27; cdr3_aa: ASSQGTQPQH
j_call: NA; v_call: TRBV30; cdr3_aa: AWSLRGAGETYEQY
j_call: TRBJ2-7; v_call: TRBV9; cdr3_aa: ASSPTGYEQY